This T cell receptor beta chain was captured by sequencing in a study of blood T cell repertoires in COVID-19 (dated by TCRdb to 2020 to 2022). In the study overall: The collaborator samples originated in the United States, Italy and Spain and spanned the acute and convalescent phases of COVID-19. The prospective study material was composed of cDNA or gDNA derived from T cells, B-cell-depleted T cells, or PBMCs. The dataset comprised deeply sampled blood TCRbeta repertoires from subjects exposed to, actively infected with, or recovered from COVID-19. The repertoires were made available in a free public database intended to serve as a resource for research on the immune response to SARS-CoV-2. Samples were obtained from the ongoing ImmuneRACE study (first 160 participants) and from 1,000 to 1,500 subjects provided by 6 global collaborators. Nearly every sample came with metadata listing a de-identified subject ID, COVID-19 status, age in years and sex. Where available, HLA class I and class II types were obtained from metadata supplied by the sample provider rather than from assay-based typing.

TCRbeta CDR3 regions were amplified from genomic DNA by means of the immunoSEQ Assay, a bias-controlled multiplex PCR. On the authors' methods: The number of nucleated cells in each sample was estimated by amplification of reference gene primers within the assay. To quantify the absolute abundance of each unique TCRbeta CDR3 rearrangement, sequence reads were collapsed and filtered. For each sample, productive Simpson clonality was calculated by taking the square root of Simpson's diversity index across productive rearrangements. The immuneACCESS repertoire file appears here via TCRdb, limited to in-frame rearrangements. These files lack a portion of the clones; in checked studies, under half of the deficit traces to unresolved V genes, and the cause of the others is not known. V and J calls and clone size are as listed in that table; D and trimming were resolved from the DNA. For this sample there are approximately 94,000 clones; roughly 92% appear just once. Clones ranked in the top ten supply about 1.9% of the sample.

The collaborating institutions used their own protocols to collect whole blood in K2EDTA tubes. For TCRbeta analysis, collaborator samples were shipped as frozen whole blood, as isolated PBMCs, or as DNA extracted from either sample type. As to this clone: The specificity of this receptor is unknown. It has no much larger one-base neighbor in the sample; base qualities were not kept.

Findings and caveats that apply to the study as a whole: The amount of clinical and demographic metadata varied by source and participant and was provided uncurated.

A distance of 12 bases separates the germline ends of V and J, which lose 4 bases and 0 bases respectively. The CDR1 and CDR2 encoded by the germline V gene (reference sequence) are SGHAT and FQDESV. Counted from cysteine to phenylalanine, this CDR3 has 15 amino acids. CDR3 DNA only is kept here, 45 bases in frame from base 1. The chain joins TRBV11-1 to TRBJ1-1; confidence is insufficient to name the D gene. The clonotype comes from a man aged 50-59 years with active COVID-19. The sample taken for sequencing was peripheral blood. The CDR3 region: CASSSSRLLNTEAFF. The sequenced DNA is TGTGCCAGCAGCTCTTCTAGACTCCTGAACACTGAAGCTTTCTTT.